This entry concerns a single TCR beta chain. Its target is not known. The germline gives CDR1 MGHRA, CDR2 YSYEKL. V shed 3 bases and J shed 1 base, with 9 bases lying between them. The CDR3 sequence is 14 residues long. The sample's time point: persistent/refractory GD, antithyroid drugs over 5 years with positive TRAb. Extracted PBMC RNA gave rise to the TCR library. Relying on iRepertoire HTBI primers and Arm-PCR of CDR3 regions, the team built TCR beta libraries. TCRdb reprocessed the multiplex PCR reads with MiXCR, giving one entry per CDR3 protein. The table includes around 510,000 distinct CDR3 sequences, about 20% detected once. These data belong to a study of regulatory T cells in long-lasting Graves disease. Study-wide results and limits: Gene preferences differed: TRBV28, TRBJ1-2, TRBJ2-5 in persistent cases.

The chain carries TRBV4-1 and TRBJ1-1, with unresolved D. Specimen: peripheral blood mononuclear cells (PBMCs), collected when the disease was refractory, from a patient treated with antithyroid drugs. The clonotype was recovered from a female donor with Graves disease. This CDR3 reads CASSQVHPNTEAFF. The CDR3 coding sequence is TGCGCCAGCAGCCAGGTTCATCCGAACACTGAAGCTTTCTTT.